This T cell receptor (beta chain) was recovered during a study of T cells in Graves' hyperthyroidism and ophthalmopathy. Broader study findings: The blood repertoire included most of the expanded thyroid clonotypes above 0.001.

There are 14 residues in the CDR3. Germline CDR1 SGHRS, CDR2 YFSETQ. V lost 0 bases to trimming and J lost 5 bases, with 9 bases between them. There are many counts of this clonotype. Its target is unknown. Researchers amplified the TCR beta CDR3 regions from RNA transcripts. First-round RT-PCR with HTBI primers amplified the TCR CDR3 region. TCRdb called the multiplex PCR reads again in MiXCR, with one record for every CDR3 protein. The table lists fewer than 400,000 distinct CDR3 sequences, approximately 25% of them singletons. Extraction of PBMCs used roughly 10 ml of fresh peripheral blood. The specimen was blood. The chain joins TRBV5-1 to TRBJ2-1; no clear D. The clonotype was recovered from a man aged 50 to 59 with Graves' hyperthyroidism. CDR3 region: CASSLGDKNNEQFF. CDR3 nucleotide sequence: TGCGCCAGCAGCTTGGGTGACAAGAACAATGAGCAGTTCTTC.